This TCR beta chain emerged from a study of regulatory T cells in long-lasting Graves disease. This clonotype has at least ten counts. To make TCR beta libraries, researchers used iRepertoire HTBI primers and Arm-PCR of CDR3 regions. In the original workflow: Identification across samples found 62 TRBV and fewer than 15 TRBJ segments. MiXCR, run by TCRdb on the multiplex PCR reads, gives a single entry per CDR3 protein. TCRdb assigned the V and J calls; the authors' analysis was not used. Among approximately 540,000 distinct CDR3 sequences listed, 9.5% to 15% were seen once. Time point meaning: newly diagnosed GD, antithyroid drugs for less than 3 months. The TCR library was made from RNA that had been extracted from PBMCs in TRIzol. The sample also formed part of further work on T cells in Graves' hyperthyroidism and ophthalmopathy. That report adds: TCR CDR3 regions were first amplified by RT-PCR with HTBI primers. Blood also contained most expanded thyroid clonotypes above 0.001.

The sequence was collected from a woman under 40 with Graves disease. This sample comprised peripheral blood mononuclear cells (PBMCs), obtained at new diagnosis, from a patient treated with antithyroid drugs.

Here the CDR3 DNA reads TGTGCCAGCAGTTACTCGGTTGGCGGGACTCAGGAGCAGTTCTTC. Translating it yields CASSYSVGGTQEQFF. The rearrangement joins TRBV6-5 to TRBJ2-1; D might be TRBD2 (6 bases). Germline assignment: CDR1 MNHEY and CDR2 SVGAGI. The V end lost 0 bases, the J end lost 10 bases, and 16 bases lay between the germline ends. The CDR3 contains 15 residues.